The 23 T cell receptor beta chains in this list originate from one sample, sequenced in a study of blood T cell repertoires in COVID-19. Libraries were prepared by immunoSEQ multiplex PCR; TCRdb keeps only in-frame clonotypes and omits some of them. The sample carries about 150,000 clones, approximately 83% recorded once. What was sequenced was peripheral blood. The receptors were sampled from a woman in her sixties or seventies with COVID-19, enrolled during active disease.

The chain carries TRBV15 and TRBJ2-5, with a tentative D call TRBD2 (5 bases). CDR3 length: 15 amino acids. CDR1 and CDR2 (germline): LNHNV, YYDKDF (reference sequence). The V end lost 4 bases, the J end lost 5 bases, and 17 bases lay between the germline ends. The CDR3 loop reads CATSMGEPTGETQYF. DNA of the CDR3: TGTGCCACCAGCATGGGAGAGCCGACGGGGGAGACCCAGTACTTC.

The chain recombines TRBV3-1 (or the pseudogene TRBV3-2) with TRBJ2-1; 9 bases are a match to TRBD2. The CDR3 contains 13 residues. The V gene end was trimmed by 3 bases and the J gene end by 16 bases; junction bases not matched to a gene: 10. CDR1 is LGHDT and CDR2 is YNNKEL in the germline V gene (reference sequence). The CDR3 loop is CASSQGGPGLAFF. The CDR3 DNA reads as TGTGCCAGCAGCCAGGGGGGGCCGGGACTAGCCTTCTTC.

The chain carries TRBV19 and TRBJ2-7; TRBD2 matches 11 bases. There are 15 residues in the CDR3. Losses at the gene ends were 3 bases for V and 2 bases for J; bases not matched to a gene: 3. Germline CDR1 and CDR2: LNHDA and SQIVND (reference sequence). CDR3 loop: CASSMLAGGAYEQYF. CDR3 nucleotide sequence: TGTGCCAGTAGTATGCTAGCGGGGGGAGCCTACGAGCAGTACTTC.

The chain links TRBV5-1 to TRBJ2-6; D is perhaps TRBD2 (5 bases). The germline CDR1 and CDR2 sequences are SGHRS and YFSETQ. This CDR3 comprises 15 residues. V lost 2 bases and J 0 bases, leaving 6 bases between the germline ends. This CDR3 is CASSFGDSGANVLTF. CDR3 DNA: TGCGCCAGCAGCTTCGGGGACTCTGGGGCCAACGTCCTGACTTTC.

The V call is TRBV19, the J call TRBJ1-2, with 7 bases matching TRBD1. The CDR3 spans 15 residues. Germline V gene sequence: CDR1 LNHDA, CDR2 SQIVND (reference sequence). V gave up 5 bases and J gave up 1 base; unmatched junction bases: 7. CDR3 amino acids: CASSVSRDSNYGYTF. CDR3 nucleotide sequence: TGTGCCAGTAGTGTCTCCCGGGACAGTAACTATGGCTACACCTTC.

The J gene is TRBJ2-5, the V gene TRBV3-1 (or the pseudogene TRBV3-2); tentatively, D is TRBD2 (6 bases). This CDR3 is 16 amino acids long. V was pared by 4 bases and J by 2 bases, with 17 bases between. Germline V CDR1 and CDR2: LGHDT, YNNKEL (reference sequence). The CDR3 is CASSPYGRREQETQYF. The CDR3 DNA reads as TGTGCCAGCAGCCCCTACGGCCGCCGGGAGCAAGAGACCCAGTACTTC.

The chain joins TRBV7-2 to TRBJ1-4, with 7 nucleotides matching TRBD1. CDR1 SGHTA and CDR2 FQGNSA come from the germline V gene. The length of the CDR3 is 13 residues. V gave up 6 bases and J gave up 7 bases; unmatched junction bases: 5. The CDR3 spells CASSSWDSEKLFF. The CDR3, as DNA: TGTGCCAGCAGTTCCTGGGACAGTGAAAAACTGTTTTTT.

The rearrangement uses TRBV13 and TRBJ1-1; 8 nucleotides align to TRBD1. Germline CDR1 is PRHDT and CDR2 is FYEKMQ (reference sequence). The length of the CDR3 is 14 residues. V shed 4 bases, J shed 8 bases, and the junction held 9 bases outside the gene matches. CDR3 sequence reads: CASSSPNRGREAFF. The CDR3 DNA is TGTGCCAGCAGCTCTCCTAACAGGGGGAGGGAAGCTTTCTTT.

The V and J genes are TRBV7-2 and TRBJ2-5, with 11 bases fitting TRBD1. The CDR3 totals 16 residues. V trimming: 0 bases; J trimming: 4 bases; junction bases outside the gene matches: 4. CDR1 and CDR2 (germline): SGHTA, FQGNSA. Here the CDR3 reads CASSLAPGTGGETQYF. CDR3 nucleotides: TGTGCCAGCAGCTTAGCGCCTGGGACAGGGGGAGAGACCCAGTACTTC.

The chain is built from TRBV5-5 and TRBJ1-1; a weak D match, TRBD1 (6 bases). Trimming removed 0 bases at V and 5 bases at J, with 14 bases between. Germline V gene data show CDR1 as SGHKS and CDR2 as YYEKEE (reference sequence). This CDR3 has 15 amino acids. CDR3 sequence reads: CASSLGSGAGTEAFF. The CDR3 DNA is TGTGCCAGCAGCTTGGGTTCAGGGGCAGGGACTGAAGCTTTCTTT. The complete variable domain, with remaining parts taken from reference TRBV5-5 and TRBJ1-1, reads DAGVTQSPTHLIKTRGQQVTLRCSPISGHKSVSWYQQVLGQGPQFIFQYYEKEERGRGNFPDRFSARQFPNYSSELNVNALLLGDSALYLCASSLGSGAGTEAFFGQGTRLTVV.

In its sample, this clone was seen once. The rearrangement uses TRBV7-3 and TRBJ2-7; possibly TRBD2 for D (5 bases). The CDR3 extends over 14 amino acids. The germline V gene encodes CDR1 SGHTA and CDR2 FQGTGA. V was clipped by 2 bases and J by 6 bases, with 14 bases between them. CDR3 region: CASSLPGRGAEQYF. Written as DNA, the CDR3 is TGTGCCAGCAGCTTACCGGGGAGAGGTGCCGAGCAGTACTTC.

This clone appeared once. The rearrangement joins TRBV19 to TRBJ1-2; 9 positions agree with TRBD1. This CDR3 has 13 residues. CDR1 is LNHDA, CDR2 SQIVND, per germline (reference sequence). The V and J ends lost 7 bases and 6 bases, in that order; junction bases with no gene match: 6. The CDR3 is CASTTGGVDGYTF. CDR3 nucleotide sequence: TGTGCCAGTACCACAGGGGGCGTTGATGGCTACACCTTC.

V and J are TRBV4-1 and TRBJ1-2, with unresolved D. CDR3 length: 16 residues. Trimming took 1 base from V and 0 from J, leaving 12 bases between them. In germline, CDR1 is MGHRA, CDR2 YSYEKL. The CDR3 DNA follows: TGCGCCAGCAGCCAAGTTGAGGTTCAACCTAACTATGGCTACACCTTC. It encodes CASSQVEVQPNYGYTF.

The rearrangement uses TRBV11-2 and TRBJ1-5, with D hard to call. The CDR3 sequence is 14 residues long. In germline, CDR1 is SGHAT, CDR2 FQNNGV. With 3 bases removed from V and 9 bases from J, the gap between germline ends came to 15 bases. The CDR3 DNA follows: TGTGCCAGCAGCTTTAATTCGGGTTCCCGGCCCCAGCATTTT. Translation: CASSFNSGSRPQHF.

CDR3 sequence (DNA): TGTGCCAGCCACCCGGGACTCTACAATGAGCAGTTCTTC. Translating gives CASHPGLYNEQFF. The rearrangement joins TRBV10-3 to TRBJ2-1; possibly TRBD2 for D (6 bases). There are 13 residues in the CDR3. V lost 10 bases and J 3 bases, leaving 13 bases between the germline ends. Per the germline V gene, CDR1 is ENHRY and CDR2 is SYGVKD.

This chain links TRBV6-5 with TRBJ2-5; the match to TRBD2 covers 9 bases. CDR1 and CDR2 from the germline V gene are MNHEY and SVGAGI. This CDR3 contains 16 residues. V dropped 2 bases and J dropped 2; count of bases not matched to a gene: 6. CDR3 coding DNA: TGTGCCAGCAGTTACACGGCTAGCGGGGAACAAGAGACCCAGTACTTC. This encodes CASSYTASGEQETQYF.

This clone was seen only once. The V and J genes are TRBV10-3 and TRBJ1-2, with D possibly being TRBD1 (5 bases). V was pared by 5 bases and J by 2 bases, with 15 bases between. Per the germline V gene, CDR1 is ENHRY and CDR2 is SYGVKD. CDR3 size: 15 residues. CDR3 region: CAISSTDSLNYGYTF. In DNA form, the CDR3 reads TGTGCCATCAGTAGTACTGACAGCCTAAACTATGGCTACACCTTC.

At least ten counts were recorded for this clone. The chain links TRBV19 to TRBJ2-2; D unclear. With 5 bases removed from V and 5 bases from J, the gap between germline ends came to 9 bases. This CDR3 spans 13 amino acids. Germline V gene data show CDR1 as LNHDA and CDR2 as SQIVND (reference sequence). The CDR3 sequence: CASSLQRTGELFF. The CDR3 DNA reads TGTGCCAGTAGTTTACAGAGAACCGGGGAGCTGTTTTTT.

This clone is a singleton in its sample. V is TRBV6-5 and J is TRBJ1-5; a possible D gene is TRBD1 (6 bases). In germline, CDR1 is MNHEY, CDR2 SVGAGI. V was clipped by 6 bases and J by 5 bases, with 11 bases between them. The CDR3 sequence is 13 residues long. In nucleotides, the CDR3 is TGTGCCAGCAGCCGCCAGGGGCATCAGCCCCAGCATTTT. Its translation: CASSRQGHQPQHF.

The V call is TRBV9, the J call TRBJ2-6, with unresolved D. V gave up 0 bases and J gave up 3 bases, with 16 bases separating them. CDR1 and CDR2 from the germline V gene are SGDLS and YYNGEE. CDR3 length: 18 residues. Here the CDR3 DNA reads TGTGCCAGCAGCGTAGAAAAGGCAGGTCGAGATGGGGCCAACGTCCTGACTTTC. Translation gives CASSVEKAGRDGANVLTF.

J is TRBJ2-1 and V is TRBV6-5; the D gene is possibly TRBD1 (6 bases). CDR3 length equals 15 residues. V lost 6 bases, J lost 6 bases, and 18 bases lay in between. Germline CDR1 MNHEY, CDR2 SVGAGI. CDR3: CASSAKMTGSNEQFF. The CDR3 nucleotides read TGTGCCAGCAGCGCCAAGATGACAGGCAGCAATGAGCAGTTCTTC.

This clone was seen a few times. DNA of the CDR3: TGTGCCAGCAGCTCGCCGGGACAGGGGAGATACGAGCAGTACTTC. It specifies CASSSPGQGRYEQYF. This chain connects TRBV13 to TRBJ2-7, with 10 bases fitting TRBD1. Germline loops: CDR1 PRHDT, CDR2 FYEKMQ (reference sequence). The CDR3 is 15 amino acids. Germline trimming cut 4 bases from V and 4 bases from J; bases unmatched to any gene: 7.

CDR3 in amino acids: CASSPRQGATGELFF. The CDR3 nucleotides are TGTGCCAGTAGTCCTCGACAGGGAGCTACCGGGGAGCTGTTTTTT. The rearrangement uses TRBV19 and TRBJ2-2; 7 bases match TRBD1. CDR3 length equals 15 residues. Germline trimming cut 5 bases from V and 5 bases from J; bases unmatched to any gene: 8. CDR1 LNHDA and CDR2 SQIVND come from the germline V gene (reference sequence).